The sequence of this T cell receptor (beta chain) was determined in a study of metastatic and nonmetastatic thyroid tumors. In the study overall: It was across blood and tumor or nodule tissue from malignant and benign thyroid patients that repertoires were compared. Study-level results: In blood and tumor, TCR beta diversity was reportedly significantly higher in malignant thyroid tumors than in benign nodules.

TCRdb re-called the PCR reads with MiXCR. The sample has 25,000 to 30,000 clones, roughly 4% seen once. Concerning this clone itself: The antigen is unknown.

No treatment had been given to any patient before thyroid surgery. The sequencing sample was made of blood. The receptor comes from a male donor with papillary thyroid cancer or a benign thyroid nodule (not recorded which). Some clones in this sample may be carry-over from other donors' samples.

In nucleotides, the CDR3 is TGCAGTGTTCTTGGGGCTAGCGGGAACCGAGAGCAGTTCTTC. Translated: CSVLGASGNREQFF. The rearrangement links TRBV20-1 to TRBJ2-1, with 9 nucleotides matching TRBD2. Germline V gene data show CDR1 as DFQATT and CDR2 as SNEGSKA (reference sequence). The CDR3 is 14 amino acids. V lost 7 bases to trimming and J lost 10 bases; unmatched junction nucleotides: 14.